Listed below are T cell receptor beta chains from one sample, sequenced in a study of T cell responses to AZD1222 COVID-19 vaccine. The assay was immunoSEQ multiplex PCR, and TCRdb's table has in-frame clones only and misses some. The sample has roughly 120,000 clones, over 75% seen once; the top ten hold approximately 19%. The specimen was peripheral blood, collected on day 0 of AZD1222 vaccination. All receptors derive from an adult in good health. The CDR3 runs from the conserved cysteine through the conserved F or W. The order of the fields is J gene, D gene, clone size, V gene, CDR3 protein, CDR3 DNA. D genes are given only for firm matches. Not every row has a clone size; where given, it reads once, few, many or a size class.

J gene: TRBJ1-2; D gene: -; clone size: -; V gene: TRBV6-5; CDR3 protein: CASGFNDGYTF; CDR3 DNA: TGTGCCAGCGGCTTTAATGATGGCTACACCTTC
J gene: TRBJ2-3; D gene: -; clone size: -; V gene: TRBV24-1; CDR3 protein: CATSEQGPDTQYF; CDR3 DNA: TGTGCCACCAGTGAACAGGGCCCAGATACGCAGTATTTT
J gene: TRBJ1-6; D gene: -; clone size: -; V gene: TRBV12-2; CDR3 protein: CASRLAEWTGDYNSPLHF; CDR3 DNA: TGTGCAAGTCGCTTAGCAGAGTGGACCGGCGACTATAATTCACCCCTCCACTTT
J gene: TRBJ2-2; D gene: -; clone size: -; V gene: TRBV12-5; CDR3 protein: CASGLWRGDTGELFF; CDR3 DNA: TGTGCTAGTGGTTTGTGGAGGGGCGACACCGGGGAGCTGTTTTTT
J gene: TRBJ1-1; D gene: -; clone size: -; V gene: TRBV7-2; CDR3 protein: CASSLMNTEAFF; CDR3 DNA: TGTGCCAGCAGCTTAATGAACACTGAAGCTTTCTTT
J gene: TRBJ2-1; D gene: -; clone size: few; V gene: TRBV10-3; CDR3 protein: CAISESFGAIGNEQFF; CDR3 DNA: TGTGCCATCAGTGAGTCGTTTGGAGCTATAGGCAATGAGCAGTTCTTC
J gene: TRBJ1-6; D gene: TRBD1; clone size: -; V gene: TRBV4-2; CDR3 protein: CASSQGETGRNSPLHF; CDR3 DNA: TGTGCCAGCAGCCAAGGGGAGACAGGGCGGAATTCACCCCTCCACTTT
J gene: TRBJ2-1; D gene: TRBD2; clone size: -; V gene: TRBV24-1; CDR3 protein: CATSDRLAGAYNEQFF; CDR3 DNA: TGTGCCACCAGTGACCGACTAGCGGGCGCCTACAATGAGCAGTTCTTC
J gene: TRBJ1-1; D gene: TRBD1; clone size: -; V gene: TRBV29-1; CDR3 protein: CSVDSQTTLRGTEAFF; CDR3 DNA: TGCAGCGTTGATAGCCAGACTACACTCAGGGGGACTGAAGCTTTCTTT
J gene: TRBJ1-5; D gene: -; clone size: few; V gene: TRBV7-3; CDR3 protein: CASSLTLTGGGQPQHF; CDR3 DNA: TGTGCCAGCAGCTTAACTCTCACGGGGGGCGGACAGCCCCAGCATTTT
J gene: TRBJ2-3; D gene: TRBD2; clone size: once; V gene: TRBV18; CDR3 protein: CASSLVAGGPGTDTQYF; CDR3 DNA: TGTGCCAGCTCACTAGTAGCGGGCGGCCCCGGCACAGATACGCAGTATTTT
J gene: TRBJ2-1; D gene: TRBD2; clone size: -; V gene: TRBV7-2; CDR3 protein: CASSPGGSGGLLVFF; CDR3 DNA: TGTGCCAGCAGCCCTGGGGGTAGCGGGGGTCTCCTCGTGTTCTTC
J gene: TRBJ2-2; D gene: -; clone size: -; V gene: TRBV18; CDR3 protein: CASSPPEGLYTGELFF; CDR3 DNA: TGTGCCAGCTCACCGCCGGAGGGGCTTTACACCGGGGAGCTGTTTTTT
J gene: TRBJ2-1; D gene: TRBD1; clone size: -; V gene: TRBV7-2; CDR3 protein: CASIPQGARGNEQFF; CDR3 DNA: TGTGCCAGCATCCCCCAGGGGGCGCGAGGCAATGAGCAGTTCTTC
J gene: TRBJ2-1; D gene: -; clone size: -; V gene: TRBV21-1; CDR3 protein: CASRLQGHEQFF; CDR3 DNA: TGTGCCAGCAGACTCCAAGGCCATGAGCAGTTCTTC
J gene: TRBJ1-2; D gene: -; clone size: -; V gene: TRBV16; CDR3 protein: CASSQSIGGSGYTF; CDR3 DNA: TGTGCCAGCAGCCAATCGATAGGGGGTTCTGGCTACACCTTC
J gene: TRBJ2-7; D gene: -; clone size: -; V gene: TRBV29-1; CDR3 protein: CSVTTGTSYEQYF; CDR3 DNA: TGCAGCGTTACGACAGGTACATCCTACGAGCAGTACTTC
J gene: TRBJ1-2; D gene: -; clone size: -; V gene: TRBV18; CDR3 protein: CASSPLSEGPNYGYTF; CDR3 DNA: TGTGCCAGCTCACCTCTGTCAGAAGGCCCTAACTATGGCTACACCTTC
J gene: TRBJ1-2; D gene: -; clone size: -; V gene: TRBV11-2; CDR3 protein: CASRGISGDNYGYTF; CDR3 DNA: TGTGCCAGCAGGGGTATTTCAGGGGATAACTATGGCTACACCTTC
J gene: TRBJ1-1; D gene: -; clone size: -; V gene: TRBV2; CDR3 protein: CASTDRGGTAKAFF; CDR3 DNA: TGTGCCAGCACCGACCGGGGGGGGACCGCCAAGGCTTTCTTT
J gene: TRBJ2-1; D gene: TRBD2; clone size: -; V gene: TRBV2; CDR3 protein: CASMGLAGRNEQFF; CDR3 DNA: TGTGCCAGCATGGGGCTAGCGGGTCGGAATGAGCAGTTCTTC
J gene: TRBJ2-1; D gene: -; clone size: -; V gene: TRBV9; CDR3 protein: CASSVGGMGNEQFF; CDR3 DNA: TGTGCCAGCAGCGTGGGCGGGATGGGTAATGAGCAGTTCTTC
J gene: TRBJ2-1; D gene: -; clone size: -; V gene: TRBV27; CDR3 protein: CASSLVGLYNEQFF; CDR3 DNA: TGTGCCAGCAGTTTGGTAGGACTATACAATGAGCAGTTCTTC
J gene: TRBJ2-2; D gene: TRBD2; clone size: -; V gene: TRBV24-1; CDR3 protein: CATSAPGTSGTGELFF; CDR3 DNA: TGTGCCACCAGTGCGCCCGGGACTAGCGGAACCGGGGAGCTGTTTTTT
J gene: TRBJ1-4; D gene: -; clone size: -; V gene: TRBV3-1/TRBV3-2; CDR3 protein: CASSQDSGRVPLRRADNEKLFF; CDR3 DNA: TGTGCCAGCAGCCAAGATAGCGGCAGGGTCCCCCTTCGTCGAGCCGATAATGAAAAACTGTTTTTT
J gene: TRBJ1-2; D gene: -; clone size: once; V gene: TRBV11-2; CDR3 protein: CASSLGSPTPFGDTF; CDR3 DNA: TGTGCCAGCAGCTTAGGGAGTCCGACCCCCTTTGGGGACACCTTC
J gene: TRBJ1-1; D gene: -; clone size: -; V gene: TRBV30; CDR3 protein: CAWRGGDTEAFF; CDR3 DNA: TGTGCCTGGAGGGGAGGGGACACTGAAGCTTTCTTT
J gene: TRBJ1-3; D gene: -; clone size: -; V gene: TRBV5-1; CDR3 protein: CASSLYLTGTGNTIYF; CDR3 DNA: TGCGCCAGCAGCTTGTACCTAACAGGGACTGGAAACACCATATATTTT